The text below deals with one T cell receptor beta chain. Use of 60 Vbeta and 13 Jbeta primers characterized the PCR. TCRdb keeps only in-frame clones here, not all; method: immunoSEQ multiplex PCR. Among some 130,000 clones listed, approximately 70% were seen once. The source of the sample is a study of cytomegalovirus exposure and HLA in healthy donors. What was sequenced was PBMCs. The TCR originated in a human donor in good health.

The CDR3 DNA reads TGTGCCAGCAGCTTGGCGGGAGTTTCCTACAATGAGCAGTTCTTC. Its translation is CASSLAGVSYNEQFF. The gene calls are TRBV5-5 and TRBJ2-1; the D gene is possibly TRBD2 (6 bases). The CDR3 totals 15 residues. V lost 0 bases to trimming and J lost 1 base, with 8 bases between them. From germline, CDR1 is SGHKS and CDR2 YYEKEE (reference sequence).